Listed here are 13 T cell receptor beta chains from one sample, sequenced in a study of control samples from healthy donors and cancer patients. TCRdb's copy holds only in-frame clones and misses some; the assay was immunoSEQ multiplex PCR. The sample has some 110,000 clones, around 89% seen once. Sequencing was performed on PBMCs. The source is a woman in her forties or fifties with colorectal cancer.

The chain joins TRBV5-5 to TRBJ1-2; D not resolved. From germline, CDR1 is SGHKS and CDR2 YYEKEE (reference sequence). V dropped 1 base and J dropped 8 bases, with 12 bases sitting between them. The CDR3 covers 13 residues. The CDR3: CASSLQDAGGYTF. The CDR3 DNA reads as TGTGCCAGCAGCTTGCAGGACGCGGGAGGCTACACCTTC. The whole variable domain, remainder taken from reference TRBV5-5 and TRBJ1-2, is DAGVTQSPTHLIKTRGQQVTLRCSPISGHKSVSWYQQVLGQGPQFIFQYYEKEERGRGNFPDRFSARQFPNYSSELNVNALLLGDSALYLCASSLQDAGGYTFGSGTRLTVV.

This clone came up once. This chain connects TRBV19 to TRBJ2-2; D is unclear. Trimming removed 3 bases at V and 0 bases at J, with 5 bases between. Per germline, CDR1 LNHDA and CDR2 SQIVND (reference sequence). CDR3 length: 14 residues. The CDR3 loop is CASSIAANTGELFF. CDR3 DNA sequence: TGTGCCAGTAGTATTGCAGCGAACACCGGGGAGCTGTTTTTT. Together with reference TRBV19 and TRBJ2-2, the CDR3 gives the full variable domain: DGGITQSPKYLFRKEGQNVTLSCEQNLNHDAMYWYRQDPGQGLRLIYYSQIVNDFQKGDIAEGYSVSREKKESFPLTVTSAQKNPTAFYLCASSIAANTGELFFGEGSRLTVL.

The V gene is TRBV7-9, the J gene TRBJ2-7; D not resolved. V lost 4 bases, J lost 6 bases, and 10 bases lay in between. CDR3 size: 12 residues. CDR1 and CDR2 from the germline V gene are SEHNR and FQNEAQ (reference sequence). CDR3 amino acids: CASSYPLGEQYF. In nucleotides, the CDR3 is TGTGCCAGCAGCTACCCGTTGGGCGAGCAGTACTTC.

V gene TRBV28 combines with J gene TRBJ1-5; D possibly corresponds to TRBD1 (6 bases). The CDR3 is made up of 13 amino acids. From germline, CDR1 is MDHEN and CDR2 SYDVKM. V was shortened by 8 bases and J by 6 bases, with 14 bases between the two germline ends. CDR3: CASVTGTRQPQHF. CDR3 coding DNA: TGTGCCAGCGTAACAGGGACCCGTCAGCCCCAGCATTTT.

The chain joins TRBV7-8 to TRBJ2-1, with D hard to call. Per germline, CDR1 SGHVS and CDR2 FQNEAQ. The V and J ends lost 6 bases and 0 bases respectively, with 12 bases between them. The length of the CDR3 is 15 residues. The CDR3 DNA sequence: TGTGCCAGCAGTATAGCCTGGGGCTCCTACAATGAGCAGTTCTTC. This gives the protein CASSIAWGSYNEQFF.

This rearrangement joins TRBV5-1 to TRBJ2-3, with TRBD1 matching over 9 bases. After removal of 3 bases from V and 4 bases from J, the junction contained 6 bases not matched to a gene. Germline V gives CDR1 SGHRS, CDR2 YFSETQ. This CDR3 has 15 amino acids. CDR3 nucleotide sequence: TGCGCCAGCAGCTGGGCGGACAGGGGTCCAGATACGCAGTATTTT. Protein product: CASSWADRGPDTQYF.

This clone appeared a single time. The CDR3 reads CASSMGTSGRGETQYF. The DNA for the CDR3 is TGTGCCAGTAGTATGGGGACTAGTGGGAGGGGAGAGACCCAGTACTTC. V usage is TRBV19 and J usage is TRBJ2-5; 8 nucleotides match TRBD2. CDR3 length equals 16 residues. The junction had 10 bases not matched to a gene; V was cut back by 3 bases and J by 4 bases. The germline gives CDR1 LNHDA, CDR2 SQIVND (reference sequence).

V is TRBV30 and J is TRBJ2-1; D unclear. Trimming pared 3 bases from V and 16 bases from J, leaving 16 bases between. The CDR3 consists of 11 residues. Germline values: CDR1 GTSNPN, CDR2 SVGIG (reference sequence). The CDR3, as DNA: TGTGCCTGGAGCCCCTTATCTACGATATTCTTC. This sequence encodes CAWSPLSTIFF.

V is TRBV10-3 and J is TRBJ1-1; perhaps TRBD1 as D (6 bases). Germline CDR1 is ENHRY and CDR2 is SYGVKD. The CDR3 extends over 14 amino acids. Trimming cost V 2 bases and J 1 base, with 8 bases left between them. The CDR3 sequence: CAISEGTPNTEAFF. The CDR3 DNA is TGTGCCATCAGTGAGGGGACACCGAACACTGAAGCTTTCTTT.

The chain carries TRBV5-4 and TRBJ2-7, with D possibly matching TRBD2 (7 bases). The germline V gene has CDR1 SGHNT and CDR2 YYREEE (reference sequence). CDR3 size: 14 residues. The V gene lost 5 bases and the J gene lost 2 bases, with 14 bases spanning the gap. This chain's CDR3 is CASRKWGGPYEQYF. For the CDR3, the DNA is TGTGCCAGCAGGAAGTGGGGGGGGCCCTACGAGCAGTACTTC.

The CDR3 DNA reads TGCGCCAGCAGCTTGGATGCTGGAAACACCATATATTTT. As protein: CASSLDAGNTIYF. The gene calls are TRBV5-1 and TRBJ1-3; D is undetermined. Trimming removed 0 bases from V and 2 bases from J, with 3 bases in between. CDR1 is SGHRS, CDR2 YFSETQ, per germline. The CDR3 consists of 13 residues.

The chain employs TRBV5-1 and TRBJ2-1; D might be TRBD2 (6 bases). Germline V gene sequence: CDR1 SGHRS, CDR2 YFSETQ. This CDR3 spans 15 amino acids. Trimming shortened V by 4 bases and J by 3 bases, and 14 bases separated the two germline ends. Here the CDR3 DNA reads TGCGCCAGCAGCGTTACCCTAGCGAGCTACAATGAGCAGTTCTTC. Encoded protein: CASSVTLASYNEQFF.

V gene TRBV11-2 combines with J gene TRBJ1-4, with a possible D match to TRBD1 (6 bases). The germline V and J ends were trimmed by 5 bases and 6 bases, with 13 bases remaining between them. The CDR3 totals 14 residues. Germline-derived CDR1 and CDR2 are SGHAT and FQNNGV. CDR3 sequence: CASSPRTAHEKLFF. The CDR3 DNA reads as TGTGCCAGCAGCCCCCGGACAGCTCATGAAAAACTGTTTTTT. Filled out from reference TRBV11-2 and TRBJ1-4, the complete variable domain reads EAGVAQSPRYKIIEKRQSVAFWCNPISGHATLYWYQQILGQGPKLLIQFQNNGVVDDSQLPKDRFSAERLKGVDSTLKIQPAKLEDSAVYLCASSPRTAHEKLFFGSGTQLSVL.